This TCR beta chain was sequenced for a study of T-cell memory formation after mild COVID-19. Study findings and constraints: Among contracting clones, CD4+ were mainly CM/EM and CD8+ enriched in EMRA. There was a balanced CD4/CD8 profile in clones contracting day 15 to 85, and later expanders leaned CD4+. Second-wave clones that peaked on day 37 lacked confirmed SARS-CoV-2 specificity.

Concerning this clonotype: The target antigen is unknown.

V shed 4 bases, J shed 0 bases, and the junction held 6 bases outside the gene matches. The CDR3 runs 16 residues. CDR1 and CDR2 (germline): SGHRS, YFSETQ. Amplification by 5'RACE using constant-segment primers produced TCR alpha and TCR beta cDNA libraries that carried sample barcodes and UMIs. Each CDR3 protein gets one entry after TCRdb re-called the 5' RACE reads with MiXCR. The profile shows hundreds of thousands of distinct CDR3 sequences, roughly a quarter of them singletons. Sequenced sample: PBMCs or a T cell subset sorted from them (not recorded which). This sequence originates from an adult woman who had mild COVID-19 (a few samples of this study predate the infection). Cell type and time point are not known. The chain joins TRBV5-1 to TRBJ1-3, with TRBD1 matching 8 bases. The CDR3 loop reads CASSRDRSISGNTIYF. The CDR3 DNA reads TGCGCCAGCAGCCGGGACAGGTCCATCTCTGGAAACACCATATATTTT.